This T cell receptor beta chain was sequenced during a study of Ad26.COV2.S vaccination and SARS-CoV-2 variants (dated by TCRdb to the early 2020s). At the level of the whole study: Vaccine-arm donors were drawn from COV1001, a multicentre, randomized, double-blind, placebo-controlled phase I-IIa trial of Ad26.COV2.S in healthy adults. TCRbeta repertoire sequencing served as the tool for gauging how specific and how broad the SARS-CoV-2-reactive T cell receptors were following Ad26.COV2.S vaccination. Investigators did not know the trial group allocation while performing experiments and assessing outcomes. A total of about 30 samples were included in the TCR-sequenced set, comprising about 20 Ad26.COV2.S vaccine recipients, 5 placebo recipients and 8 SARS-CoV-2 convalescent individuals. Ad26.COV2.S was administered intramuscularly at a dose of 5x10^10 or 1x10^11 viral particles, either as one shot or as two shots given 56 days apart. Trial participants were randomized into five groups of five, in which low-dose or high-dose Ad26.COV2.S was given once or twice, or placebo was given on both occasions. Findings and caveats that apply to the study as a whole: Substantial breadth of spike-specific CD8+ and CD4+ T cell responses was reported after vaccination. Comparable non-spike TCR breadth was observed between vaccine and placebo recipients, consistent with only spike being contained in the vaccine. Compared with placebo recipients, Ad26.COV2.S recipients showed higher spike-specific TCR breadth (P = 0.0014). The study lacked the statistical power to compare responses across vaccine doses or regimens. According to the authors, total T cell responses may have been underestimated by the TCR breadth and depth analyses.

The sample's treatment or condition label, in plain terms: 15 to 20 received Ad26.COV2.S at low or high dose, single or two shots; five or six received placebo; per-sample allocation not given. For vaccine and placebo recipients, repertoires were sequenced using samples collected on day 63 after the first injection. In Cohort 1b, some 25 adults aged 18-55 years were enrolled at a single site in Boston, USA, between 29 July and 7 August 2020. As a vaccine, Ad26.COV2.S was a replication-incompetent adenovirus type 26 vector that expressed a prefusion-stabilized SARS-CoV-2 spike protein derived from the original Wuhan strain. The germline V gene gives CDR1 as SNHLY and CDR2 as FYNNEI. From its cysteine to its phenylalanine, the CDR3 spans 16 amino acids. The kept DNA is CDR3 alone, 48 bases in frame from the first base. V has 5 bases trimmed and J has 4 bases trimmed; junction bases matching no gene number 11.

TCRbeta CDR3 regions were sequenced with the immunoSEQ Assay. After extraction, genomic DNA underwent amplification by bias-controlled multiplex PCR, followed by high-throughput sequencing. The paper's data handling went like this. To quantify the absolute abundance of every unique TCRbeta CDR3 region, sequences were collapsed and filtered. T cell fraction was estimated by normalizing TCRbeta template counts to usable DNA, with usable DNA measured through amplification of reference genes found in all nucleated cells. Repertoire TCRs were annotated as SARS-CoV-2-specific when V gene, CDR3 amino acid sequence and J gene were exactly matched to a known reactive TCR set. MIRA supplied the reference SARS-CoV-2 TCR set, which was filtered for enrichment in COVID-19-positive ImmuneCODE repertoires so that public or cross-reactive TCRs were removed. Drawing on the MIRA antigens, annotated TCRs were analysed further at the level of specific ORF or position within ORF. Breadth was defined as the number of annotated unique rearrangements divided by the total number of unique productive rearrangements, and depth was defined as the summed frequency of the annotated unique rearrangements. Two-sided Wilcoxon rank-sum tests were applied when comparing TCR breadth between groups. As stored in TCRdb, this immuneACCESS dataset retains in-frame rearrangements with V and J assigned. A fraction of the clones does not appear; measured against another copy, unresolved V genes explain less than half of the discrepancy, and the remainder lacks a known reason. V, J and clone size are taken as reported in that table, and D and trimming were inferred from the DNA itself. The sample profile shows more than 350,000 clones; roughly 90% of them were found once. Clones ranked in the top ten supply less than 15% of the sample.

This clone was counted a few times. This receptor's antigen is unknown. Within one base of it there is no much larger clone, and no base qualities were kept. This sequence was found in a person aged 18-60 years who received the Ad26.COV2.S COVID-19 vaccine or a placebo. Recombination connected TRBV2 to TRBJ1-1; 9 junctional bases match TRBD1. The specimen comprised peripheral blood, sampled in a trial of Ad26.COV2.S vaccine versus placebo. Here is the DNA: TGTGCCAGCAGTCCGGGACAGGGAAGGGGAACCACTGAAGCTTTCTTT. Its translation is CASSPGQGRGTTEAFF.